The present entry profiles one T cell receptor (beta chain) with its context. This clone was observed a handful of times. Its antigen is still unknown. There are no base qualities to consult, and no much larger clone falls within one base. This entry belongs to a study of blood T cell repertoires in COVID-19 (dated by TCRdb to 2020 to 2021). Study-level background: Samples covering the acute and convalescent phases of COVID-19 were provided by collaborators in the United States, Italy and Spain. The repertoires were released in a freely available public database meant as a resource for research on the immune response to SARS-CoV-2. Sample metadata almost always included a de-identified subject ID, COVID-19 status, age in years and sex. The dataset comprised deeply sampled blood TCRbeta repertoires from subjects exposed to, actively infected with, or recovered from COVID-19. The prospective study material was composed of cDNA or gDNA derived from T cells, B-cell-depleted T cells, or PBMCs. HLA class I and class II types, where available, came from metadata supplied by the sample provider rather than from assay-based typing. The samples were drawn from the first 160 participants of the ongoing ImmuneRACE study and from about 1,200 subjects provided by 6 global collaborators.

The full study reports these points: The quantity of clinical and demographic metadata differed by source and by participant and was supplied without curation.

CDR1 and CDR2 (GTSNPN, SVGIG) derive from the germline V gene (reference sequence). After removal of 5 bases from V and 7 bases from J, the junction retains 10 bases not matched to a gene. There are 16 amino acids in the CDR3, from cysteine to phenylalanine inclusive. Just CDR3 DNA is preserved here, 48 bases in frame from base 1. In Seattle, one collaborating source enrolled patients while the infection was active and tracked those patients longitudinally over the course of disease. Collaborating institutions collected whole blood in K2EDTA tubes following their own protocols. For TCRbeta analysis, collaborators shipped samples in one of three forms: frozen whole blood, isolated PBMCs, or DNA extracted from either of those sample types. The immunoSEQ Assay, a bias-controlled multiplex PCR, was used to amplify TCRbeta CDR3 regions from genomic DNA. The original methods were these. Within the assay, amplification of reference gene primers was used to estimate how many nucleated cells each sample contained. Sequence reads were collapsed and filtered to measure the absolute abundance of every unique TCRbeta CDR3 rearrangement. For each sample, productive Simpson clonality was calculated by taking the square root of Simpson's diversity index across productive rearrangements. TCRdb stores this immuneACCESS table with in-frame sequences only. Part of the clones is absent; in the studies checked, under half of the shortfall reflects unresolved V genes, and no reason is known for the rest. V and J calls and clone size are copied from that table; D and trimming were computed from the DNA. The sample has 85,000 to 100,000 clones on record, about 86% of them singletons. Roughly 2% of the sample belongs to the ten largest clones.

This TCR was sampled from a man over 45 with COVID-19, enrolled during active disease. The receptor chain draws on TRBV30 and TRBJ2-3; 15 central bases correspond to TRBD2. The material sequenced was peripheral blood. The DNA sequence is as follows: TGTGCCTGGTCGGGACTAGCGGGGGGTCGCCCAAATACGCAGTATTTT. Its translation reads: CAWSGLAGGRPNTQYF.